These 4 T cell receptor beta chains were sequenced from one sample in a study of control samples from healthy donors and cancer patients. Sequencing was performed with immunoSEQ multiplex PCR; in TCRdb, only in-frame clones are kept and a portion is missing. The table has tens of thousands of clones, around 97% seen once; the top ten hold 1.5% to 2%. Sequences were obtained from blood. These receptors came from a woman aged 30 to 39 in good health.

The chain joins TRBV28 to TRBJ1-2; 9 nucleotides align to TRBD1. CDR1 is MDHEN and CDR2 is SYDVKM in the germline V gene. The CDR3 runs to 21 residues. Germline trimming cut 4 bases from V and 4 bases from J; bases unmatched to any gene: 25. CDR3 coding DNA: TGTGCCAGCAGTTCCTACACCTATTCCGGGGACAGGGAATTATTATCCTATGGCTACACCTTC. Translation: CASSSYTYSGDRELLSYGYTF.

The chain combines TRBV20-1 with TRBJ1-5, with no clear D. Deletions cut 3 bases from V and 8 bases from J, with 14 bases between. Per germline, CDR1 DFQATT and CDR2 SNEGSKA (reference sequence). There are 13 residues in the CDR3. The CDR3 region is CSASKGKVEPQHF. CDR3 DNA: TGCAGTGCTAGTAAGGGCAAAGTGGAGCCCCAGCATTTT.

This chain joins TRBV5-1 and TRBJ2-1, with 8 bases aligning to TRBD2. Germline CDR1 and CDR2: SGHRS and YFSETQ. CDR3 length: 13 amino acids. V shed 8 bases and J 2 bases; nucleotides not matched to a gene: 3. CDR3 residues: CASSTSAYNEQFF. CDR3 nucleotide sequence: TGCGCCAGTTCGACTAGCGCCTACAATGAGCAGTTCTTC.

The V gene is TRBV13, the J gene TRBJ1-3; D might be TRBD1 (5 bases). This CDR3 spans 18 amino acids. V was trimmed by 5 bases and J by 0 bases, leaving 20 bases between them. Germline CDR1 reads PRHDT; CDR2 reads FYEKMQ (reference sequence). This CDR3 reads CASSPWAGPFSSGNTIYF. The CDR3 coding sequence is TGTGCCAGCAGCCCGTGGGCGGGGCCCTTCTCCTCTGGAAACACCATATATTTT.